A single sample gave rise to the 7 T cell receptor beta chains below, sequenced in a study of shared clonotypes between healthy human individuals. The repertoire was sequenced with immunoSEQ multiplex PCR; TCRdb's copy has only in-frame clones and lacks some. Of more than 2,000,000 clones listed, around 90% are singletons. Source material: naive CD4+ T cells sorted from blood. Regarding subset: CD45RA+ positively selected. These receptors came from a man younger than 35 in good health.

Only a few counts were recorded for this clone. The rearrangement uses TRBV9 and TRBJ1-1; no definite D call. CDR1 and CDR2 (germline): SGDLS, YYNGEE. V gave up 2 bases and J gave up 7 bases, with 15 bases separating them. This CDR3 has 14 amino acids. CDR3 protein: CASSVGGRNGEAFF. Written as DNA, the CDR3 is TGTGCCAGCAGCGTGGGAGGGAGGAACGGTGAAGCTTTCTTT.

This chain links TRBV30 with TRBJ2-5, with a possible D match to TRBD2 (5 bases). Judging by the DNA end, TRBJ2-7 fits better; the J call may be wrong. Germline values: CDR1 GTSNPN, CDR2 SVGIG (reference sequence). CDR3 length equals 14 residues. This CDR3 is CAWSARGLPYEQYF. DNA of the CDR3: TGTGCCTGGAGTGCCCGAGGGTTACCCTACGAGCAGTACTTC.

The chain recombines TRBV29-1 with TRBJ1-6; TRBD1 matches 7 bases. This CDR3 has 14 residues. CDR1 SQVTM and CDR2 ANQGSEA come from the germline V gene. Trimming at V came to 7 bases and at J to 1 base, leaving 4 bases not matched to a gene. The DNA for the CDR3 is TGCAGCGCTCTGACAGGGTCCTATAATTCACCCCTCCACTTT. Translation gives CSALTGSYNSPLHF.

The chain uses TRBV6-6 and TRBJ1-5, with 8 bases lining up with TRBD1. The germline gives CDR1 MNHNY, CDR2 SVGAGI (reference sequence). V dropped 5 bases and J dropped 4; count of bases not matched to a gene: 4. The CDR3 is 14 amino acids. The CDR3 loop is CASSTQGANQPQHF. CDR3 bases: TGTGCCAGCAGTACCCAGGGGGCGAATCAGCCCCAGCATTTT.

This clone was counted once. The sample has other DNA sequences that encode this CDR3 too. The rearrangement links TRBV7-2 to TRBJ2-7; D is undetermined. CDR1 SGHTA and CDR2 FQGNSA come from the germline V gene. The CDR3 contains 12 residues. Trimming removed 1 base at V and 5 bases at J, with 6 bases between. In DNA, the CDR3 is TGTGCCAGCAGCTTAGTCCGCCACGAGCAGTACTTC. Its protein is CASSLVRHEQYF. Full variable domain (rest looked up from reference TRBV7-2 and TRBJ2-7): GAGVSQSPSNKVTEKGKDVELRCDPISGHTALYWYRQSLGQGLEFLIYFQGNSAPDKSGLPSDRFSAERTGGSVSTLTIQRTQQEDSAVYLCASSLVRHEQYFGPGTRLTVT.

The chain has TRBV6-1 and TRBJ2-7, with D perhaps TRBD1 or TRBD2 (5 bases each). This CDR3 contains 14 residues. The V gene's germline CDR1 is MNHNS and CDR2 SASEGT. Trimming stripped 6 bases from V and 3 bases from J, with 15 bases between. The CDR3: CASRSGTGNYEQYF. The CDR3 coding sequence is TGTGCCAGCAGGTCCGGGACGGGGAACTACGAGCAGTACTTC.

With regard to this clone: The same CDR3 also results from other DNA sequences found in this sample. The J gene is TRBJ1-1, the V gene TRBV30, with D perhaps matching TRBD1 (5 bases). V shed 0 bases and J shed 2 bases, with 10 bases lying between them. The germline V gene has CDR1 GTSNPN and CDR2 SVGIG (reference sequence). This CDR3 spans 14 amino acids. The CDR3 protein is CAWSVTGLNTEAFF. CDR3 coding DNA: TGTGCCTGGAGTGTTACAGGACTAAACACTGAAGCTTTCTTT.